These 8 T cell receptor beta chains were sequenced from one sample in a study of a mutant IDH1 vaccine in newly diagnosed glioma (dated by TCRdb to about 2021). The library relied on the immunoSEQ multiplex PCR assay. TCRdb retrieved this table from immuneACCESS and kept in-frame rearrangements only. Not all clones are present; in checked studies, unresolved V genes account for under half, and no reason is known for the remainder. This sample comprises 56,000 or so clones, 76% of them detected only once. The top ten clonotypes cover less than 5.5% of the sample. Antigen specificity for these receptors is unknown. The label giving this sample's time point can be read as: week 47, end of study. A 20-mer mutant IDH1 peptide at 300 micrograms in Montanide made up each vaccine dose, which was injected subcutaneously together with topical imiquimod. The input for sequencing was PBMCs, taken from a glioma patient whose treatment included an IDH1 peptide vaccine. The receptors stem from a woman in her thirties or forties with glioma. Some clones in this sample may be carry-over from other donors' samples.

In its sample, this clone was seen once. The J gene is TRBJ2-3, the V gene TRBV6-1; D gene unclear. V was shortened by 2 bases and J by 5 bases, with 5 bases between the two germline ends. This CDR3 is built from 12 residues. Germline CDR1 reads MNHNS; CDR2 reads SASEGT. The chain's CDR3 is CASSEFGDTQYF. The CDR3 bases are TGTGCCAGCAGTGAATTCGGAGATACGCAGTATTTT.

Regarding this clone: This CDR3 is also generated by other DNA sequences in the sample. The rearrangement joins TRBV5-1 to TRBJ2-5; D gene uncertain. The CDR3 contains 13 residues. Trimming removed 0 bases from V and 3 bases from J, with 6 bases in between. The germline gives CDR1 SGHRS, CDR2 YFSETQ. The CDR3 region is CASSLGGEETQYF. The CDR3 DNA follows: TGCGCCAGCAGCTTGGGTGGGGAAGAGACCCAGTACTTC.

This clone was counted a few times. The J gene is TRBJ1-5, the V gene TRBV7-9; D gene uncertain. This CDR3 has 16 residues. From germline, CDR1 is SEHNR and CDR2 FQNEAQ (reference sequence). V lost 6 bases and J lost 3, with 18 bases in between. CDR3 nucleotides: TGTGCCAGCAGTCCAACCACCTCAGGTCCCAATCAGCCCCAGCATTTT. The encoded protein is CASSPTTSGPNQPQHF.

V usage is TRBV18 and J usage is TRBJ1-1, with a tentative D call TRBD1 (5 bases). V was shortened by 2 bases and J by 4 bases, with 11 bases between the two germline ends. Germline CDR1 and CDR2: KGHSH and LQKENI. The CDR3 is 14 amino acids. The CDR3 loop reads CASSPGRGGTEAFF. In DNA form, the CDR3 reads TGTGCCAGCTCACCAGGTAGGGGTGGCACTGAAGCTTTCTTT. Using reference TRBV18 and TRBJ1-1 for the parts outside the CDR3, the full variable domain is NAGVMQNPRHLVRRRGQEARLRCSPMKGHSHVYWYRQLPEEGLKFMVYLQKENIIDESGMPKERFSAEFPKEGPSILRIQQVVRGDSAAYFCASSPGRGGTEAFFGQGTRLTVV.

This chain joins TRBV29-1 and TRBJ2-5; 9 positions agree with TRBD2. Per the germline V gene, CDR1 is SQVTM and CDR2 is ANQGSEA. Trimming took 3 bases from V and 5 from J; bases not matched to a gene: 4. This CDR3 comprises 13 residues. The CDR3 protein is CSVEPSGVETQYF. CDR3 nucleotides: TGCAGCGTTGAGCCTAGCGGGGTCGAGACCCAGTACTTC.

The rearrangement uses TRBV10-2 and TRBJ2-1; 13 bases match TRBD2. The germline CDR1 and CDR2 sequences are WSHSY and SAAADI. After removal of 0 bases from V and 6 bases from J, the junction contained 2 bases not matched to a gene. The CDR3 totals 16 residues. This CDR3 is CASSESGLAGTNEQFF. CDR3 bases: TGCGCCAGCAGTGAGTCGGGACTAGCGGGGACCAATGAGCAGTTCTTC.

The chain links TRBV6-5 to TRBJ2-2; the D gene is possibly TRBD1 (6 bases). CDR1 and CDR2 from the germline V gene are MNHEY and SVGAGI. V lost 6 bases and J lost 1, with 9 bases in between. The CDR3 sequence is 14 residues long. In DNA form, the CDR3 reads TGTGCCAGCAGGGCAGGGGTGAACACCGGGGAGCTGTTTTTT. This gives the protein CASRAGVNTGELFF.

The chain links TRBV6-5 to TRBJ2-5; D call uncertain. V was clipped by 4 bases and J by 7 bases, with 13 bases between them. CDR1 MNHEY and CDR2 SVGAGI come from the germline V gene. This CDR3 has 13 amino acids. CDR3 DNA sequence: TGTGCCAGCAGTTCTCCGGCCATGGGGACCCAGTACTTC. Its protein is CASSSPAMGTQYF.